Here is one T cell receptor beta chain with its context. Antigen: not known. The data belong to a study of cytomegalovirus exposure and HLA in healthy donors. Overall study: Early on, a data release was issued that held about 85 million unique TCRs from HLA-typed donors.

This CDR3 has 15 residues. Germline CDR1 and CDR2: MRHNA and SNTAGT. After removal of 3 bases from V and 8 bases from J, the junction contained 5 bases not matched to a gene. Overall study findings and caveats: Beyond CMV serostatus, there was no information to go on about immune exposure.

The PCR employed 60 Vbeta primers together with 13 Jbeta primers. The assay was immunoSEQ multiplex PCR, and TCRdb's table has in-frame clones only and misses some. This sample yields 120,000 or so clones, of which about 70% are seen a single time; approximately 3.8% belongs to the top ten. The TCR comes from a woman in her thirties or forties in good health and CMV-seronegative. The V gene is TRBV6-4, the J gene TRBJ2-1; 12 nucleotides line up with TRBD2. The sample consisted of PBMCs. CDR3 sequence reads: CASSETSGSGDEQFF. Written as DNA, the CDR3 is TGTGCCAGCAGTGAGACTAGCGGGAGCGGGGATGAGCAGTTCTTC.